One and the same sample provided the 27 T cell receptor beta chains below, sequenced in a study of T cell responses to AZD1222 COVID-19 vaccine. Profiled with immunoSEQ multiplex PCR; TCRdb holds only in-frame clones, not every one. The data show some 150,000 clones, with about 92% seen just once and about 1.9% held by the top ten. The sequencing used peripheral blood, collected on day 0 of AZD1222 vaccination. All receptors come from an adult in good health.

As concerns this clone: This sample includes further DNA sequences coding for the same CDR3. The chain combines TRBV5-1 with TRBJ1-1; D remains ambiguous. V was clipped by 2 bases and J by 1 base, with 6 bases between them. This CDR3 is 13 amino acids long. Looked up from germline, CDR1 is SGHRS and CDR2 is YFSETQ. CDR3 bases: TGCGCCAGCAGCTTTACGGGGAACACTGAAGCTTTCTTT. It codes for CASSFTGNTEAFF. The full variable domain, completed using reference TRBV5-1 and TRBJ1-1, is KAGVTQTPRYLIKTRGQQVTLSCSPISGHRSVSWYQQTPGQGLQFLFEYFSETQRNKGNFPGRFSGRQFSNSRSEMNVSTLELGDSALYLCASSFTGNTEAFFGQGTRLTVV.

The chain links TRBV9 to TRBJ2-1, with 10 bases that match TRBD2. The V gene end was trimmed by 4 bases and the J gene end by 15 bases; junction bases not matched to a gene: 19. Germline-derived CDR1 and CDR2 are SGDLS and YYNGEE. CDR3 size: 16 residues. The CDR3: CASSTGGMSSGSRPFF. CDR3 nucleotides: TGTGCCAGCAGCACAGGAGGTATGTCTAGCGGGAGTAGGCCGTTCTTC.

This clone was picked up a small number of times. The CDR3 DNA reads as TGTGCCAGCAGCCCCGGCGGGGATTCTGGAAACACCATATATTTT. Translated, it gives CASSPGGDSGNTIYF. The V gene is TRBV9, the J gene TRBJ1-3; D is uncertain. Germline V gene data show CDR1 as SGDLS and CDR2 as YYNGEE. The CDR3 totals 15 residues. The ends were cut back, 4 bases at V and 1 base at J, with 12 bases in the middle.

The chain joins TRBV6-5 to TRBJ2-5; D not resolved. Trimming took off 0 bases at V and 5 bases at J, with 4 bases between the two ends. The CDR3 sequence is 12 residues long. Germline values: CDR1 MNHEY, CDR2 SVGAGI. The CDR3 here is CASSYSSETQYF. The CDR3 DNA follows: TGTGCCAGCAGTTACTCGTCGGAGACCCAGTACTTC.

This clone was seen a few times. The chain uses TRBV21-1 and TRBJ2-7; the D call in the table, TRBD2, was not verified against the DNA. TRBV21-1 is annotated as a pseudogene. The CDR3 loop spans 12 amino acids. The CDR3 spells CATLRGLYEQYF. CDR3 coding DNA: TGTGCCACCCTGCGAGGCCTCTACGAGCAGTACTTC.

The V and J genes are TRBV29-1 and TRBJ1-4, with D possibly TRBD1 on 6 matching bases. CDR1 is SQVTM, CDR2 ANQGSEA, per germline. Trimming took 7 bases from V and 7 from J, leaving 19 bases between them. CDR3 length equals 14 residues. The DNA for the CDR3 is TGCAGCGCATACAGGGCCCCCTATTCTGAAAAACTGTTTTTT. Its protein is CSAYRAPYSEKLFF.

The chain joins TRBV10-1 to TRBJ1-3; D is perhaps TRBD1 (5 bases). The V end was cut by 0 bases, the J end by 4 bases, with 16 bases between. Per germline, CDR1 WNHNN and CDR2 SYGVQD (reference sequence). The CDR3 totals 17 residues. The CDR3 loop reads CASSESTRFGGGNTIYF. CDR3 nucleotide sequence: TGCGCCAGCAGTGAGTCTACTCGGTTTGGGGGGGGAAACACCATATATTTT.

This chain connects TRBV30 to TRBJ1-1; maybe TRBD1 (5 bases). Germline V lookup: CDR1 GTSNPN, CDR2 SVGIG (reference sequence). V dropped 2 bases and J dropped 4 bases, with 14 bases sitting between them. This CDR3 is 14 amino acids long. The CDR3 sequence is CAWSPQGRVTEAFF. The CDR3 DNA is TGTGCCTGGAGTCCCCAGGGCAGGGTCACTGAAGCTTTCTTT.

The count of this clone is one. CDR3 protein: CASSESGNTEAFF. The DNA of the CDR3 is TGCGCCAGCAGTGAGTCGGGAAACACTGAAGCTTTCTTT. V and J are TRBV10-1 and TRBJ1-1; D gene unclear. The germline gives CDR1 WNHNN, CDR2 SYGVQD (reference sequence). V lost 0 bases and J 2 bases, leaving 4 bases between the germline ends. This CDR3 is 13 amino acids long.

The CDR3 sequence is CASSVEWRGYTF. The CDR3 bases are TGTGCCAGCAGCGTAGAATGGAGGGGCTACACCTTC. V is TRBV9 and J is TRBJ1-2, with D unclear. The CDR3 has 12 residues. Between the trimmed V and J ends, which lost 0 bases and 8 bases, there was a span of 8 bases. CDR1 is SGDLS and CDR2 is YYNGEE in the germline V gene.

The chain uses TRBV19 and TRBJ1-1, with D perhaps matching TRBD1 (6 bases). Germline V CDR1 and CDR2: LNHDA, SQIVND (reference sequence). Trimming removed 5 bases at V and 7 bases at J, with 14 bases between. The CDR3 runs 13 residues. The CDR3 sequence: CASSPRTEYEAFF. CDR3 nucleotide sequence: TGTGCCAGTAGTCCCAGGACAGAATATGAAGCTTTCTTT. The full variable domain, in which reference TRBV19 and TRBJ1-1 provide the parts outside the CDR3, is DGGITQSPKYLFRKEGQNVTLSCEQNLNHDAMYWYRQDPGQGLRLIYYSQIVNDFQKGDIAEGYSVSREKKESFPLTVTSAQKNPTAFYLCASSPRTEYEAFFGQGTRLTVV.

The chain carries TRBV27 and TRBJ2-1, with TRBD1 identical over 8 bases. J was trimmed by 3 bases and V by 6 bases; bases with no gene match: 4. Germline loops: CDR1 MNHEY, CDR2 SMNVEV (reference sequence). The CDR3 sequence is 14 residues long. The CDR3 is CASSRDRYYNEQFF. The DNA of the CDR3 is TGTGCCAGCAGCCGGGACAGGTACTACAATGAGCAGTTCTTC.

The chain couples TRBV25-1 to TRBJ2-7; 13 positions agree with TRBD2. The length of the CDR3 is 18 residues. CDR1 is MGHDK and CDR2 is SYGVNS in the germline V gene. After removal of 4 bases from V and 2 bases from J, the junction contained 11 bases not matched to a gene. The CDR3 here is CASSGRTGTSGATYEQYF. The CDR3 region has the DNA TGTGCCAGCAGTGGACGGACAGGGACTAGCGGGGCGACCTACGAGCAGTACTTC.

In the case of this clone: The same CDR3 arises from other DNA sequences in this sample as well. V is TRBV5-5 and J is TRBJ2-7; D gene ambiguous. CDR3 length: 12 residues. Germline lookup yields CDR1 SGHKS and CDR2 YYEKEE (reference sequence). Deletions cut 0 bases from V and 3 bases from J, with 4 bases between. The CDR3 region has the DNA TGTGCCAGCAGCTTGGGGGTCTACGAGCAGTACTTC. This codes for CASSLGVYEQYF.

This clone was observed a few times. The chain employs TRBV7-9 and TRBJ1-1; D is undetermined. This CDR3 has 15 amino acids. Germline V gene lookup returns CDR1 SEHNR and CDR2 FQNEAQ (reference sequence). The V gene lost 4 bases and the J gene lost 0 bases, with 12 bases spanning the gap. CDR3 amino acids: CASSSLVGMNTEAFF. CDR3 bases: TGTGCCAGCAGCTCCTTGGTCGGGATGAACACTGAAGCTTTCTTT.

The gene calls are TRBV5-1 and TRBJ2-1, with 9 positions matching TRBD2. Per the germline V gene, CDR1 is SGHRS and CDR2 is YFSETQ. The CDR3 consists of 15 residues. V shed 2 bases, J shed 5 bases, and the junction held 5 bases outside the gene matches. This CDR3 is CASSLLPSGDNEQFF. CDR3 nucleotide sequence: TGCGCCAGCAGCTTACTACCTAGCGGGGACAATGAGCAGTTCTTC.

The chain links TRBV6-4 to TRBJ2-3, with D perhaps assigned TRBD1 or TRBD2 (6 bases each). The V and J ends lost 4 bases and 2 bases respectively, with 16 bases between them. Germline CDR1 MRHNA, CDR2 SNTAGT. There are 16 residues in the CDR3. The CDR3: CASSASGGGYTDTQYF. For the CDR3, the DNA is TGTGCCAGCAGTGCCTCCGGGGGCGGGTACACAGATACGCAGTATTTT.

The CDR3 DNA reads as TGTGCCAGCGGGACAGGGGCAACTAATGAAAAACTGTTTTTT. Its translation: CASGTGATNEKLFF. The chain links TRBV6-5 to TRBJ1-4; 10 nucleotides match TRBD1. Per the germline V gene, CDR1 is MNHEY and CDR2 is SVGAGI. The CDR3 length is 14 residues. J was trimmed by 0 bases and V by 8 bases; bases with no gene match: 0.

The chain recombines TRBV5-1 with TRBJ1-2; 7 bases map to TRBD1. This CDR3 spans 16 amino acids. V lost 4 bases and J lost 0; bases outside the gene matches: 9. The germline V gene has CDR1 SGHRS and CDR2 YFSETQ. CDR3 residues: CASSLGWTGANYGYTF. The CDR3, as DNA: TGCGCCAGCAGCCTCGGGTGGACAGGAGCTAACTATGGCTACACCTTC.

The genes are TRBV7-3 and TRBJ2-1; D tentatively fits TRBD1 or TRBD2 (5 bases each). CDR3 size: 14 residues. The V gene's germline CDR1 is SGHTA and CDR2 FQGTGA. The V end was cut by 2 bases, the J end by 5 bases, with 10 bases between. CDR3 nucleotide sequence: TGTGCCAGCAGCTTAGGGGGACGTAACAATGAGCAGTTCTTC. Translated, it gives CASSLGGRNNEQFF.

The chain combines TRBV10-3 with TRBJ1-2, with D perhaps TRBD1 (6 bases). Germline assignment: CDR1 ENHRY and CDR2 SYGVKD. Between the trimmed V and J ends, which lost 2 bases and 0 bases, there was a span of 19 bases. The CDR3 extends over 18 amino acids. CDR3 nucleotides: TGTGCCATCAGTGAGACCCGACCGGGGGCATTAGCTAACTATGGCTACACCTTC. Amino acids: CAISETRPGALANYGYTF.

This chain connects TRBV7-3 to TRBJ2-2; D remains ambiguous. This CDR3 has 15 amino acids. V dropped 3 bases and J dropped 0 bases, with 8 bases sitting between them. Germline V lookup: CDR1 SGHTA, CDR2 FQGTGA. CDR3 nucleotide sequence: TGTGCCAGCAGCTTCGGACCAGCGAACACCGGGGAGCTGTTTTTT. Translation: CASSFGPANTGELFF. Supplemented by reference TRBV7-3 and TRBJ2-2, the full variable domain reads GAGVSQTPSNKVTEKGKYVELRCDPISGHTALYWYRQSLGQGPEFLIYFQGTGAADDSGLPNDRFFAVRPEGSVSTLKIQRTERGDSAVYLCASSFGPANTGELFFGEGSRLTVL.

CDR3: CASSVARNTEAFF. The CDR3, as DNA: TGTGCCAGCAGCGTAGCAAGGAACACTGAAGCTTTCTTT. The V call is TRBV9, the J call TRBJ1-1; no clear D gene. V was pared by 0 bases and J by 1 base, with 4 bases between. The germline gives CDR1 SGDLS, CDR2 YYNGEE. The CDR3 consists of 13 residues. Combining the CDR3 with reference TRBV9 and TRBJ1-1 gives the whole variable domain DSGVTQTPKHLITATGQRVTLRCSPRSGDLSVYWYQQSLDQGLQFLIQYYNGEERAKGNILERFSAQQFPDLHSELNLSSLELGDSALYFCASSVARNTEAFFGQGTRLTVV.

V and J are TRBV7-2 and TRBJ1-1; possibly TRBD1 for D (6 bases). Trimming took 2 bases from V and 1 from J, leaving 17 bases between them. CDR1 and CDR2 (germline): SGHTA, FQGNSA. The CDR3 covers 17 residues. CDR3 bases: TGTGCCAGCAGCTTAAGAGGTGACAGGAACAAGAACACTGAAGCTTTCTTT. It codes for CASSLRGDRNKNTEAFF.

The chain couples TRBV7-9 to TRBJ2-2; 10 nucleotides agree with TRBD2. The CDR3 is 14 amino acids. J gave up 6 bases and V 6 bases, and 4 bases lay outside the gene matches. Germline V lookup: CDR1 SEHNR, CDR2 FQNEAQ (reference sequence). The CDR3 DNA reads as TGTGCCAGCAGTTCCACTAGCGGGGCCGGGGAGCTGTTTTTT. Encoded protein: CASSSTSGAGELFF.

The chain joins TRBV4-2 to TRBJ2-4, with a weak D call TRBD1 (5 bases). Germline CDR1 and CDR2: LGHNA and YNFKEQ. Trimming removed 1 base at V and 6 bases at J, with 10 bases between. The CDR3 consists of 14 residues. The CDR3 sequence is CASSQGRQLNIQYF. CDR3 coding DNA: TGTGCCAGCAGCCAAGGACGACAGCTAAACATTCAGTACTTC.

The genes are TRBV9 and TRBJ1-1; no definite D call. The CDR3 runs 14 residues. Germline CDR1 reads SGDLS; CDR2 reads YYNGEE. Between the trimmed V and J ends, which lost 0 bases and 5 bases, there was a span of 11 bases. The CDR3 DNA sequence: TGTGCCAGCAGCGTAGAAGGCAGTAAGACTGAAGCTTTCTTT. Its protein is CASSVEGSKTEAFF.